Below are 27 T cell receptor beta chains sequenced from a single sample in a study of T cells in Graves' hyperthyroidism and ophthalmopathy (dated by TCRdb to 2018 to 2020). Receptor libraries were prepared by multiplex PCR. TCRdb records Illumina HiSeq 2000 as the sequencer. Amplification of TCR beta CDR3 regions was carried out from RNA transcripts. The first round of RT-PCR for the TCR CDR3 was performed with the HTBI primer set and the Qiagen OneStep RT-PCR kit. TCRdb ran its own pipeline on the public reads, namely fastp trimming at Q25 and MiXCR clone calling, and kept in-frame beta chains. One record per CDR3 amino acid sequence lists the most common genes and DNA. The table for this sample lists 560,000 or so distinct CDR3 sequences; roughly 46% of them were counted only once. The ten largest clones add up to nearly 8.5% of the sample. Sequenced input: peripheral blood or thyroid tissue (not recorded which). The origin of the receptors is a woman aged 18-29 years with Graves' hyperthyroidism. Donor details come from another sample of the same person, matched by shared clones.

The V and J genes are TRBV10-3 and TRBJ1-2; maybe TRBD1 (5 bases). The V gene's germline CDR1 is ENHRY and CDR2 SYGVKD. Trimming removed 4 bases from V and 5 bases from J, with 29 bases in between. CDR3 length: 19 residues. The CDR3 spells CAISVVFGSGTAEWYGYTF. The CDR3 DNA follows: TGTGCCATCAGTGTGGTTTTCGGCTCTGGGACCGCTGAGTGGTATGGCTACACCTTC.

DNA of the CDR3: TGTGCCAGCGGGCCAACTCATGGCTACACCTTC. This gives the protein CASGPTHGYTF. The V gene is TRBV25-1, the J gene TRBJ1-2; D call uncertain. Germline V lookup: CDR1 MGHDK, CDR2 SYGVNS. This CDR3 comprises 11 residues. V was cut by 8 bases and J by 6 bases, with 10 bases left in between.

This clonotype appeared a few times. A junction boundary mismatches the germline segment, possibly from a read error. The CDR3 DNA sequence: TGCAGTGCGAGAGACGGACAGGGCGAGTATGGCTACACCTTC. Its translation is CSARDGQGEYGYTF. The rearrangement uses TRBV20-1 and TRBJ1-2, with TRBD1 matching 8 bases. This CDR3 contains 14 residues. CDR1 is DFQATT and CDR2 is SNEGSKA in the germline V gene (reference sequence).

V usage is TRBV6-5 and J usage is TRBJ2-5; D is ambiguous. The CDR3 spans 13 residues. The germline gives CDR1 MNHEY, CDR2 SVGAGI. Trimming pared 4 bases from V and 9 bases from J, leaving 15 bases between. The CDR3: CASSSLSNQPQYF. DNA of the CDR3: TGTGCCAGCAGTTCTTTAAGCAATCAGCCCCAGTACTTC.

The V and J genes are TRBV7-6 and TRBJ2-2; no clear D gene. CDR1 SGHVS and CDR2 FNYEAQ come from the germline V gene. The CDR3 sequence is 15 residues long. Trimming pared 5 bases from V and 1 base from J, leaving 11 bases between. CDR3 protein: CASSQEAKNTGELFF. DNA of the CDR3: TGTGCCAGCAGCCAAGAAGCGAAGAACACCGGGGAGCTGTTTTTT.

The rearrangement uses TRBV29-1 and TRBJ2-3, with D tentatively TRBD1 (5 bases). V was trimmed by 3 bases and J by 4 bases, leaving 11 bases between them. The CDR3 loop spans 13 amino acids. Germline CDR1 is SQVTM and CDR2 is ANQGSEA. The CDR3 loop is CSVEHWGADTQYF. The CDR3 nucleotides are TGCAGCGTTGAGCACTGGGGCGCAGATACGCAGTATTTT.

This clonotype occurred a few times. V and J are TRBV14 and TRBJ1-2, with D unclear. The CDR3 runs to 13 residues. V lost 2 bases and J 5 bases, leaving 9 bases between the germline ends. Germline V CDR1 and CDR2: SGHDN, FVKESK. The CDR3 region is CASSQFLNYGYTF. CDR3 nucleotide sequence: TGTGCCAGCAGCCAATTCTTGAATTATGGCTACACCTTC.

This chain links TRBV12-5 with TRBJ1-1; no clear D. V lost 5 bases to trimming and J lost 1 base, with 14 bases between them. CDR1 is LGHNT and CDR2 is FRNRAP in the germline V gene. CDR3 length: 15 amino acids. CDR3 residues: CASGILGRKNTEAFF. The CDR3, as DNA: TGTGCTAGTGGTATCCTCGGGCGGAAGAACACTGAAGCTTTCTTT.

This rearrangement joins TRBV29-1 to TRBJ2-7; TRBD2 agrees at 12 bases. Per germline, CDR1 SQVTM and CDR2 ANQGSEA. V shed 8 bases, J shed 7 bases, and the junction held 9 bases outside the gene matches. CDR3 size: 13 residues. CDR3 protein: CSLRLAGVDEQYF. The CDR3 DNA reads as TGCAGCCTTCGACTAGCGGGAGTGGATGAGCAGTACTTC.

CDR3 sequence: CASSERQGNQPQHF. CDR3 coding DNA: TGTGCCAGCAGTGAGAGACAGGGGAATCAGCCCCAGCATTTT. V is TRBV12-3 or TRBV12-4 and J is TRBJ1-5; 8 positions agree with TRBD1. The V gene end was trimmed by 5 bases and the J gene end by 4 bases; junction bases not matched to a gene: 4. CDR3 length equals 14 residues.

The chain is built from TRBV25-1 and TRBJ1-2; D ambiguous. The CDR3 has 12 amino acids. V was pared by 11 bases and J by 3 bases, with 13 bases between. Germline CDR1 reads MGHDK; CDR2 reads SYGVNS. The chain's CDR3 is CAWRHGYYGYTF. Written as DNA, the CDR3 is TGTGCCTGGAGACACGGCTACTATGGCTACACCTTC.

The chain has TRBV7-9 and TRBJ1-1; 7 bases line up with TRBD1. Germline CDR1 is SEHNR and CDR2 is FQNEAQ (reference sequence). The CDR3 is 15 amino acids. Trimming took 5 bases from V and 1 from J; bases not matched to a gene: 7. CDR3 nucleotide sequence: TGTGCCAGCAGCGGGTTGGGGACAGAGAACACTGAAGCTTTCTTT. Its protein is CASSGLGTENTEAFF.

The rearrangement links TRBV10-3 to TRBJ1-5; no definite D call. Between the trimmed V and J ends, which lost 0 bases and 0 bases, there was a span of 12 bases. CDR1 ENHRY and CDR2 SYGVKD come from the germline V gene. The CDR3 loop spans 17 amino acids. Written as DNA, the CDR3 is TGTGCCATCAGTGAGTCCGACGGGTCTAGTAGCAATCAGCCCCAGCATTTT. Residues: CAISESDGSSSNQPQHF.

As to this clonotype: A much larger clonotype is one base distant, so this may be a read error. The chain uses TRBV2 and TRBJ1-6; D ambiguous. Germline V gene data show CDR1 as SNHLY and CDR2 as FYNNEI. The V gene lost 6 bases and the J gene lost 4 bases, with 13 bases spanning the gap. The CDR3 totals 15 residues. The CDR3 protein is CASSRTSEYNSPLHF. The CDR3 DNA reads as TGTGCCAGCAGCCGAACCTCAGAGTATAATTCACCCCTCCACTTT.

Ten or more counts support this clonotype. The V and J genes are TRBV7-9 and TRBJ1-5; D is perhaps TRBD1 (5 bases). Germline CDR1 and CDR2: SEHNR and FQNEAQ (reference sequence). This CDR3 is 15 amino acids long. Trimming took 3 bases from V and 3 from J, leaving 12 bases between them. In DNA form, the CDR3 reads TGTGCCAGCAGCTTGGGGGGTAAGGTCAATCAGCCCCAGCATTTT. This codes for CASSLGGKVNQPQHF.

The chain couples TRBV2 to TRBJ2-7, with TRBD2 matching 10 bases. Germline CDR1 is SNHLY and CDR2 is FYNNEI. With V trimmed by 5 bases and J by 3 bases, 13 bases remained unmatched. CDR3 length equals 17 residues. CDR3 bases: TGTGCCAGCAGTCGCGGACAGCTAGCGGGAGATAACTACGAGCAGTACTTC. Encoded protein: CASSRGQLAGDNYEQYF.

The table lists this clonotype with a count of one. The chain combines TRBV7-8 with TRBJ1-1; 7 bases align to TRBD1. CDR3 length: 13 amino acids. After removal of 3 bases from V and 5 bases from J, the junction contained 3 bases not matched to a gene. The germline CDR1 and CDR2 sequences are SGHVS and FQNEAQ. The CDR3 loop is CASSLDRQTEAFF. CDR3 nucleotide sequence: TGTGCCAGCAGCTTGGACAGGCAGACTGAAGCTTTCTTT.

This clonotype was recorded at least ten times. This chain links TRBV24-1 with TRBJ2-5; 8 nucleotides align to TRBD2. V trimming: 3 bases; J trimming: 5 bases; junction bases outside the gene matches: 10. CDR1 KGHDR and CDR2 SFDVKD come from the germline V gene. The CDR3 is 16 amino acids. The CDR3 sequence: CATSDPGSGREETQYF. CDR3 sequence (DNA): TGTGCCACCAGTGATCCCGGGAGCGGGAGAGAGGAGACCCAGTACTTC.

The chain links TRBV25-1 to TRBJ1-2; D is uncertain. The V gene's germline CDR1 is MGHDK and CDR2 SYGVNS. V was trimmed by 1 base and J by 6 bases, leaving 12 bases between them. This CDR3 region has 14 residues. Here the CDR3 reads CASSESFQDHGYTF. The CDR3 coding sequence is TGTGCCAGCAGTGAATCTTTTCAGGACCATGGCTACACCTTC.

The chain uses TRBV7-9 and TRBJ2-7; no clear D gene. The germline CDR1 and CDR2 sequences are SEHNR and FQNEAQ (reference sequence). V dropped 5 bases and J dropped 2 bases, with 19 bases sitting between them. This CDR3 contains 16 residues. The CDR3 protein is CASSLRRVSATYEQYF. CDR3 bases: TGTGCCAGCAGCCTAAGGCGAGTATCGGCTACCTACGAGCAGTACTTC.

Note on this clonotype: A much larger clone lies one base from this, so it may be a read error. J is TRBJ2-5 and V is TRBV7-6; tentative D call: TRBD1 (7 bases). CDR1 SGHVS and CDR2 FNYEAQ come from the germline V gene. The length of the CDR3 is 13 residues. The DNA of the CDR3 is TGTGCCTGCAGCTCAGGGGGGCAAGAGACCCAGTACTTC. As protein: CACSSGGQETQYF.

This clonotype has a single count. V gene TRBV5-1 combines with J gene TRBJ2-7; TRBD2 aligns across 12 bases. The CDR3 contains 15 residues. CDR1 and CDR2 from the germline V gene are SGHRS and YFSETQ. The V gene end was trimmed by 3 bases and the J gene end by 2 bases; junction bases not matched to a gene: 3. DNA of the CDR3: TGCGCCAGCAGCTCACCTAGCGGGAGGGCCTACGAGCAGTACTTC. This gives the protein CASSSPSGRAYEQYF. Combining the CDR3 with reference TRBV5-1 and TRBJ2-7 gives the whole variable domain KAGVTQTPRYLIKTRGQQVTLSCSPISGHRSVSWYQQTPGQGLQFLFEYFSETQRNKGNFPGRFSGRQFSNSRSEMNVSTLELGDSALYLCASSSPSGRAYEQYFGPGTRLTVT.

This clonotype has just one count. The chain uses TRBV6-4 and TRBJ2-5; D perhaps matches TRBD2 (7 bases). Looked up from germline, CDR1 is MRHNA and CDR2 is SNTAGT. The V gene lost 2 bases and the J gene lost 9 bases, with 10 bases spanning the gap. The CDR3 totals 12 residues. CDR3 nucleotide sequence: TGTGCCAGCAGTGACAGGGAGGGGGCCCAGTACTTC. Translation gives CASSDREGAQYF.

This clonotype has a count of ten or more. The V call is TRBV2, the J call TRBJ1-1; TRBD1 is a possible D gene (5 bases). The CDR3 has 14 residues. Germline values: CDR1 SNHLY, CDR2 FYNNEI. V was shortened by 4 bases and J by 1 base, with 10 bases between the two germline ends. CDR3 residues: CASSGGGWNTEAFF. In DNA, the CDR3 is TGTGCCAGCAGTGGGGGGGGATGGAACACTGAAGCTTTCTTT.

The genes are TRBV9 and TRBJ2-7; D gene ambiguous. The CDR3 has 14 amino acids. Germline V gene data show CDR1 as SGDLS and CDR2 as YYNGEE. The ends were cut back, 7 bases at V and 1 base at J, with 15 bases in the middle. This CDR3 reads CASLRTSESYEQYF. In nucleotides, the CDR3 is TGTGCCAGCTTGAGGACCAGTGAGTCCTACGAGCAGTACTTC.

This clonotype was detected only a few times. The chain combines TRBV20-1 with TRBJ2-7; D may match TRBD1 or TRBD2 (5 bases each). The V and J ends lost 3 bases and 3 bases respectively, with 18 bases between them. The CDR3 runs 15 residues. Looked up from germline, CDR1 is DFQATT and CDR2 is SNEGSKA (reference sequence). In DNA form, the CDR3 reads TGCAGTGCTAGGTCGTCGCGAGGGACGTTCTACGAGCAGTACTTC. It encodes CSARSSRGTFYEQYF.

This clonotype was seen repeatedly, ten times or more. This rearrangement joins TRBV12-3 or TRBV12-4 to TRBJ1-1, with 9 positions matching TRBD1. V dropped 7 bases and J dropped 1; count of bases not matched to a gene: 4. The CDR3 runs 14 residues. This CDR3 is CASTLDRGNTEAFF. In nucleotides, the CDR3 is TGTGCCAGCACCCTGGACAGGGGGAACACTGAAGCTTTCTTT.